Below, one T cell receptor (beta chain) is given with its context. Per the germline V gene, CDR1 is MGHRA and CDR2 is YSYEKL. V was pared by 1 base and J by 0 bases, with 12 bases of the junction left unmatched. CDR3 length equals 18 residues. The data belong to a study of blood T cell repertoires in COVID-19. In the study overall: PBMCs, B-cell-depleted T cells, or T cells were the source of the cDNA or gDNA that made up the material.

Sequenced by immunoSEQ multiplex PCR; TCRdb stores in-frame clones only, minus some. The sample records some 29,000 clones, more than 80% being singletons. The sequence came from a human donor in a cohort sampled during active COVID-19. Source material: peripheral blood. This sequence joins TRBV4-1 and TRBJ2-7; 7 nucleotides line up with TRBD1. CDR3 nucleotide sequence: TGCGCCAGCAGCCAAGCTACAGTAGGGGGCGCGACCTCCTACGAGCAGTACTTC. This sequence encodes CASSQATVGGATSYEQYF.